This entry features one T cell receptor beta chain sequence. The CDR3 has 14 residues. The V gene's germline CDR1 is KGHSH and CDR2 LQKENI. Trimming took off 4 bases at V and 5 bases at J, with 12 bases between the two ends. HIV-negative, healthy adults without recent acute infections or vaccinations were the donors. The data were produced by immunoSEQ multiplex PCR, yet TCRdb's version contains in-frame clones alone and is incomplete. Of over a million clones listed, about four fifths are singletons. These data are taken from a study of shared clonotypes between healthy human individuals. Sequencing was done on a sample of memory CD4+ T cells from PBMCs. Regarding subset: CD45RA-negative fraction. J is TRBJ2-1 and V is TRBV18; the D gene is possibly TRBD2 (6 bases). The origin of this receptor is a man between 18 and 35 years old in good health. Some clones in this sample may be carry-over from other donors' samples. CDR3 amino acids: CASSQTRKNNEQFF. The CDR3 nucleotides are TGTGCCAGCTCACAGACTAGAAAGAACAATGAGCAGTTCTTC.